This T cell receptor beta chain comes out of a study of OX40 agonist ivuxolimab in advanced cancers. The wider study: Ivuxolimab, an antibody acting as an agonist of OX40 (CD134), was used to treat patients. Partial responses occurred in Three dose-escalation patients, one with hepatocellular carcinoma and two with cutaneous melanoma.

Notes on the study in general: Clonal expansion was seen in CD4+ and CD8+ blood T cells by week 6 at 0.1 to 3.0 mg/kg. In general, CD8+ T cells held more expanded clones than CD4+ did, on average.

This CDR3 is 17 amino acids long. The germline CDR1 and CDR2 sequences are LGHNA and YNFKEQ. Clones were read by immunoSEQ multiplex PCR, and TCRdb kept only the in-frame ones, dropping some. The top ten clones hold approximately 24% of a sample with roughly 34,000 clones, 80% of them seen once. About this clone: As yet, its antigen is unknown. Its ends do not fully match the called genes, so a read error is possible.

The sample consisted of CD4+ or CD8+ T cells sorted from blood, taken in a trial of the OX40 agonist ivuxolimab. The sequence derives from an adult with an advanced solid tumor such as melanoma, head and neck, liver or kidney cancer. This rearrangement joins TRBV4-2 to TRBJ2-4, with 10 bases matching TRBD2. For the CDR3, the DNA is TGTGCCAGCAGCCAAGATTGGAGCGGGGGGGCCAGAAACATTCAGTACTTC. This sequence encodes CASSQDWSGGARNIQYF.